This TCR beta chain emerged from a study of blood T cell repertoires in COVID-19. Per the original methods: Quantification of nucleated cells was approximated via reference gene primer amplification. Libraries were prepared by immunoSEQ multiplex PCR; TCRdb keeps only in-frame clonotypes and omits some of them. The V and J calls and clone size are taken from that table; D and trimming were inferred from the DNA. Of fewer than 150,000 clones listed, about 81% are singletons. The CDR3 spans 13 residues. V lost 0 bases, J lost 6 bases, and 7 bases lay in between. CDR1 is SGHRS and CDR2 is YFSETQ in the germline V gene.

Sequencing was done on a sample of peripheral blood. The receptor's source is a woman older than 75 with acute or convalescent COVID-19. The chain combines TRBV5-1 with TRBJ2-1; D is perhaps TRBD1 (5 bases). The CDR3 protein is CASSLAGFNEQFF. CDR3 nucleotides: TGCGCCAGCAGCTTGGCAGGGTTCAATGAGCAGTTCTTC.